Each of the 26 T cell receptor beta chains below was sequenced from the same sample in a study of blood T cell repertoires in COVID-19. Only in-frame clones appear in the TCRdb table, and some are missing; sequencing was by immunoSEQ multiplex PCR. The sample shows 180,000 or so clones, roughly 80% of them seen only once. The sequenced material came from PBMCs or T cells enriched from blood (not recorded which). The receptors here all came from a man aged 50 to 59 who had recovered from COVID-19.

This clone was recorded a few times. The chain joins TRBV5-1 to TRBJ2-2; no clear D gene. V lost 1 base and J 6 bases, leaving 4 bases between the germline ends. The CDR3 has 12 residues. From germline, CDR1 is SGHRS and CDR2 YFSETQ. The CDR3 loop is CASSLTAGELFF. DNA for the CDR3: TGCGCCAGCAGCTTGACAGCCGGGGAGCTGTTTTTT.

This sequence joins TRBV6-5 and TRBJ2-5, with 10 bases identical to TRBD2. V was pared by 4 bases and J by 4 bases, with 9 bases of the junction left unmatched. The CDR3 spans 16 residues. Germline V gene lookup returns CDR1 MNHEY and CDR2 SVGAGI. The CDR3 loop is CASSSKGLARAETQYF. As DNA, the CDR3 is TGTGCCAGCAGTTCAAAGGGACTAGCGAGAGCAGAGACCCAGTACTTC.

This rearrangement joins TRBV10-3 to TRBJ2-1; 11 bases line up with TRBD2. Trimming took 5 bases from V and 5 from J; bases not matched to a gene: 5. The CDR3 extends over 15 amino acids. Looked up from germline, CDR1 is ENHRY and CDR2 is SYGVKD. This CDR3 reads CAISTSGSADNEQFF. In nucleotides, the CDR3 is TGTGCCATCAGTACTAGCGGGAGTGCGGACAATGAGCAGTTCTTC.

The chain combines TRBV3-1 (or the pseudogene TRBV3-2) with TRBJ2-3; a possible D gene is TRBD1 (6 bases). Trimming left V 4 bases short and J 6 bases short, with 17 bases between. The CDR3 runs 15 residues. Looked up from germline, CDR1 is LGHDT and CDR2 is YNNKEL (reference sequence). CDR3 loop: CASSPSMGAYDTQYF. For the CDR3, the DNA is TGTGCCAGCAGCCCCTCAATGGGGGCGTATGATACGCAGTATTTT.

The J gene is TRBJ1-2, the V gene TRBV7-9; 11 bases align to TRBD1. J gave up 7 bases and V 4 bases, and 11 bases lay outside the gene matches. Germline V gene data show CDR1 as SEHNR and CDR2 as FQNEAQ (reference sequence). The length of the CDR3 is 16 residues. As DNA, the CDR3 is TGTGCCAGCAGCTCGGCCTCTGGACAGGGGGCGCGTGGCTACACCTTC. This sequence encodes CASSSASGQGARGYTF.

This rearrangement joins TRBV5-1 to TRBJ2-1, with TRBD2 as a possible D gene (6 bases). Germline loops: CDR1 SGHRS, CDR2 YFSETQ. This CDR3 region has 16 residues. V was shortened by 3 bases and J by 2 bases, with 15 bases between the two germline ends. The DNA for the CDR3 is TGCGCCAGCAGCTCCCATAGCGGCGGGACCTACAATGAGCAGTTCTTC. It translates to CASSSHSGGTYNEQFF. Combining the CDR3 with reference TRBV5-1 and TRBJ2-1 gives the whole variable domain KAGVTQTPRYLIKTRGQQVTLSCSPISGHRSVSWYQQTPGQGLQFLFEYFSETQRNKGNFPGRFSGRQFSNSRSEMNVSTLELGDSALYLCASSSHSGGTYNEQFFGPGTRLTVL.

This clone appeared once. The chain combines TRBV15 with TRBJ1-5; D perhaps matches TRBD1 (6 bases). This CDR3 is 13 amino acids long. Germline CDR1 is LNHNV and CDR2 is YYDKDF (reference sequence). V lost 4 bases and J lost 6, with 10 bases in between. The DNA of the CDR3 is TGTGCCACCAGCAACAGGGAAAGTCAGCCCCAGCATTTT. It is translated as CATSNRESQPQHF.

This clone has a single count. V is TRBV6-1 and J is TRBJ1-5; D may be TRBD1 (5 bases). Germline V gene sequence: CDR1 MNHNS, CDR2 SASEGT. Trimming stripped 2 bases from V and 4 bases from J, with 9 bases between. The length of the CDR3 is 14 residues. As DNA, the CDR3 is TGTGCCAGCAGTGAAATGGGGGGAAATCAGCCCCAGCATTTT. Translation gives CASSEMGGNQPQHF.

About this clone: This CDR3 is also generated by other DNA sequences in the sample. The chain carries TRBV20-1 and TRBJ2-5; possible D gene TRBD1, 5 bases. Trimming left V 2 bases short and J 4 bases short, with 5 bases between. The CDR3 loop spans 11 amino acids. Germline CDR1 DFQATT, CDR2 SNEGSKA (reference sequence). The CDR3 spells CSARQGETQYF. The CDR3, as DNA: TGCAGTGCTAGACAGGGAGAGACCCAGTACTTC.

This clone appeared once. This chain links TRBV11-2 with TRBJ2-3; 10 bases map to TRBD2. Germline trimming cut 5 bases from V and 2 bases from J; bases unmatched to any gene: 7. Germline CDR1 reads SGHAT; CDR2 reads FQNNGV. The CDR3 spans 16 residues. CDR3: CASSPSGGTFTDTQYF. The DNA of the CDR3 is TGTGCCAGCAGCCCTAGCGGGGGCACCTTCACAGATACGCAGTATTTT.

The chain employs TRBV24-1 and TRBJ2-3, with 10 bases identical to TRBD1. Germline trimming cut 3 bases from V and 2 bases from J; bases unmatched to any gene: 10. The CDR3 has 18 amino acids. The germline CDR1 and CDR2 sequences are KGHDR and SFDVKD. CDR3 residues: CATSDLPGQGRITDTQYF. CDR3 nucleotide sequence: TGTGCCACCAGTGATCTCCCGGGACAGGGGCGAATCACAGATACGCAGTATTTT.

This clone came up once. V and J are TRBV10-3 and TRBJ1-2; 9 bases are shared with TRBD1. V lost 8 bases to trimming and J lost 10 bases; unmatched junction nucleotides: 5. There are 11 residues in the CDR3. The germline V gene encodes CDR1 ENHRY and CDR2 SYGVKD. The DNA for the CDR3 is TGTGCCATCGGCCGGGACAGGGTCTACACCTTC. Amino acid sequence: CAIGRDRVYTF.

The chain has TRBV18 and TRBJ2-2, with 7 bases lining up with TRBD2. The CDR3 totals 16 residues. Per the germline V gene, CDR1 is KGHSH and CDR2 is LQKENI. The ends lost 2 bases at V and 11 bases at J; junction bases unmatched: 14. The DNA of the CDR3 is TGTGCCAGCTCACCAAGTCGGCTGAGCGGGGCCCCCGAGCTGTTTTTT. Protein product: CASSPSRLSGAPELFF. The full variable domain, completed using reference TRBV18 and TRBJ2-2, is NAGVMQNPRHLVRRRGQEARLRCSPMKGHSHVYWYRQLPEEGLKFMVYLQKENIIDESGMPKERFSAEFPKEGPSILRIQQVVRGDSAAYFCASSPSRLSGAPELFFGEGSRLTVL.

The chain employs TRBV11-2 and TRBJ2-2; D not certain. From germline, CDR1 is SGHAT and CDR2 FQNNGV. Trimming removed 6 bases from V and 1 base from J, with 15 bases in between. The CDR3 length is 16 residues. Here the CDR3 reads CASSPLGRLNTGELFF. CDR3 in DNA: TGTGCCAGCAGTCCTCTGGGCAGGTTGAACACCGGGGAGCTGTTTTTT.

The CDR3 region has the DNA TGTGCCAGTGCTTTCCAGGGAGGTGGCTACACCTTC. Protein sequence: CASAFQGGGYTF. The chain employs TRBV19 and TRBJ1-2; D might be TRBD1 (5 bases). This CDR3 has 12 residues. V was cut by 8 bases and J by 7 bases, with 14 bases left in between. Germline-derived CDR1 and CDR2 are LNHDA and SQIVND (reference sequence).

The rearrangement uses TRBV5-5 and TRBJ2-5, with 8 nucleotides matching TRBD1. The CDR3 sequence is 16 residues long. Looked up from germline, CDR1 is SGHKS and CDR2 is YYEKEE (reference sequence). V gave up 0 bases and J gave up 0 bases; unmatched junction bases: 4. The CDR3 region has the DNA TGTGCCAGCAGCTTGGGCCCCAGGGGGCACCAAGAGACCCAGTACTTC. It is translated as CASSLGPRGHQETQYF.

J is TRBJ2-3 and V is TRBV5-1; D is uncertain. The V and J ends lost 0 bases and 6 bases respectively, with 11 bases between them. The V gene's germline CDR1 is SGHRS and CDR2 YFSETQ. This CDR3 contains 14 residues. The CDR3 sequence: CASSLDILQDTQYF. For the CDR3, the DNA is TGCGCCAGCAGCTTGGATATCCTGCAGGATACGCAGTATTTT.

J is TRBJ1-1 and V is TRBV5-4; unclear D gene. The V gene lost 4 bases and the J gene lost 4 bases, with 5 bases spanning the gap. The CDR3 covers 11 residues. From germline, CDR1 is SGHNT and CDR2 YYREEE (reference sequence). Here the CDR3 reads CASSRSTEAFF. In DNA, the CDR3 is TGTGCCAGCAGCAGGAGCACTGAAGCTTTCTTT.

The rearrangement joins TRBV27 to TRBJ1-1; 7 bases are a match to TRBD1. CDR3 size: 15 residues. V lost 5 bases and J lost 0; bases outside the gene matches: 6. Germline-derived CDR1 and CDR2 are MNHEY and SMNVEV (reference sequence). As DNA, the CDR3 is TGTGCCAGCAGTCCGCGGACAGGTCTGAACACTGAAGCTTTCTTT. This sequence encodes CASSPRTGLNTEAFF.

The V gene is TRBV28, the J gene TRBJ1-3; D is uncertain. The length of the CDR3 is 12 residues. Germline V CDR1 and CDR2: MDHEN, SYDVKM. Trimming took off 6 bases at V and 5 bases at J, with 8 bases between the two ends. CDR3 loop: CASRTERNTIYF. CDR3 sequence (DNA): TGTGCCAGCAGGACGGAGAGAAACACCATATATTTT.

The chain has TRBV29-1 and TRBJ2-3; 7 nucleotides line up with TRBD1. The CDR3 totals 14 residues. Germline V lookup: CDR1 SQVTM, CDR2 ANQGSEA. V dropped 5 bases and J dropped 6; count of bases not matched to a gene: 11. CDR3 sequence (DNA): TGCAGCGTTACAGGGGCCACATCGTCGGATACGCAGTATTTT. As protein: CSVTGATSSDTQYF.

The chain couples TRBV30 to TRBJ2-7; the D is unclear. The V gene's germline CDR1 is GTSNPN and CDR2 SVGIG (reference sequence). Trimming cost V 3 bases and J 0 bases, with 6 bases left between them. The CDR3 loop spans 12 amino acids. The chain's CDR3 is CAWRYSSYEQYF. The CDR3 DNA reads TGTGCCTGGAGATACAGCTCCTACGAGCAGTACTTC.

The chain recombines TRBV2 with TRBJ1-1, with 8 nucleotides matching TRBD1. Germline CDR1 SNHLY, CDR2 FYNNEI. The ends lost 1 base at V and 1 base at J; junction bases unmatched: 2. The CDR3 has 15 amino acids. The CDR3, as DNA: TGTGCCAGCAGTGAAGATGGACAGGGGAACACTGAAGCTTTCTTT. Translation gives CASSEDGQGNTEAFF.

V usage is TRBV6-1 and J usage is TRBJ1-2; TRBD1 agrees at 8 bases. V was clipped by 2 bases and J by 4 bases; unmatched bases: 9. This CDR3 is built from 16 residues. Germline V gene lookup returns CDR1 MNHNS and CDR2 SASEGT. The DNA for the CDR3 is TGTGCCAGCAGTGAAAACGGACAGGGAACAGTCTATGGCTACACCTTC. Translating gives CASSENGQGTVYGYTF.

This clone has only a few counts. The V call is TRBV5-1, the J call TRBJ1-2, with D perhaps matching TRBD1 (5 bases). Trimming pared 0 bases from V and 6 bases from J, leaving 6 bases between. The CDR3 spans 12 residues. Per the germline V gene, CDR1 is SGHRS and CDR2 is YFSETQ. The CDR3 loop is CASSLAGNGYTF. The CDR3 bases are TGCGCCAGCAGCTTGGCAGGGAATGGCTACACCTTC. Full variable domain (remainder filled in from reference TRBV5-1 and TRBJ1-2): KAGVTQTPRYLIKTRGQQVTLSCSPISGHRSVSWYQQTPGQGLQFLFEYFSETQRNKGNFPGRFSGRQFSNSRSEMNVSTLELGDSALYLCASSLAGNGYTFGSGTRLTVV.

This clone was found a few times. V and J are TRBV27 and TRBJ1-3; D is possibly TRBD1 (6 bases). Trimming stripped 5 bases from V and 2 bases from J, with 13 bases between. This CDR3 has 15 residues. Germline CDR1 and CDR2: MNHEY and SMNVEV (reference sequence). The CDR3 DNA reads TGTGCCAGCAGTCCCTCCGGACAGACTGGAAACACCATATATTTT. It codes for CASSPSGQTGNTIYF.